The 29 T cell receptor beta chains below come from one sample, sequenced in a study of blood T cell repertoires in COVID-19. Assay used: immunoSEQ multiplex PCR; TCRdb lists only in-frame clones, some missing. The table includes 150,000 to 180,000 clones, 80% to 90% detected once. Sequenced sample: peripheral blood. These receptors all stem from a woman aged 40 to 55 with acute or convalescent COVID-19.

V and J are TRBV24-1 and TRBJ1-4, with 7 bases that match TRBD1. This CDR3 contains 16 residues. Germline lookup yields CDR1 KGHDR and CDR2 SFDVKD. V lost 2 bases to trimming and J lost 8 bases; unmatched junction nucleotides: 10. The CDR3 spells CATSDSRQGPSEKLFF. As DNA, the CDR3 is TGTGCCACCAGTGATTCCCGACAGGGCCCTTCGGAAAAACTGTTTTTT.

The CDR3 is CASSQPQVWQPWTEAFF. For the CDR3, the DNA is TGCGCCAGCAGCCAACCCCAGGTCTGGCAGCCGTGGACTGAAGCTTTCTTT. The chain joins TRBV4-1 to TRBJ1-1; the D is unclear. The CDR3 totals 17 residues. The V and J ends lost 2 bases and 5 bases respectively, with 21 bases between them. The germline gives CDR1 MGHRA, CDR2 YSYEKL.

This clone was detected once. The CDR3: CASSLWGQGVTEAFF. In DNA, the CDR3 is TGCGCCAGCAGCTTGTGGGGACAGGGTGTAACTGAAGCTTTCTTT. The J gene is TRBJ1-1, the V gene TRBV5-1, with 9 bases fitting TRBD1. Germline lookup yields CDR1 SGHRS and CDR2 YFSETQ. J was trimmed by 5 bases and V by 1 base; bases with no gene match: 6. CDR3 length: 15 residues.

This CDR3 is CASSTGIGTEAFF. DNA of the CDR3: TGTGCCAGCAGTACAGGAATTGGCACTGAAGCTTTCTTT. The gene calls are TRBV12-3 or TRBV12-4 and TRBJ1-1; TRBD1 might be the D (5 bases). The germline V and J ends were trimmed by 5 bases and 4 bases, with 11 bases remaining between them. The CDR3 is 13 residues long.

The genes are TRBV28 and TRBJ2-7, with 8 bases identical to TRBD1. Germline CDR1 is MDHEN and CDR2 is SYDVKM. The CDR3 totals 15 residues. V lost 5 bases, J lost 3 bases, and 9 bases stayed unmatched. The DNA of the CDR3 is TGTGCCAGCAGTCAGTCCGGGACAGGCGTCTACGAGCAGTACTTC. Translation gives CASSQSGTGVYEQYF.

The CDR3 region is CASSPSPDRGPREQYF. For the CDR3, the DNA is TGTGCCAGCAGCCCATCCCCCGACAGGGGGCCTCGCGAGCAGTACTTC. This chain connects TRBV9 to TRBJ2-7, with 10 bases aligning to TRBD1. Trimming took 4 bases from V and 6 from J; bases not matched to a gene: 13. Germline V gene lookup returns CDR1 SGDLS and CDR2 YYNGEE. The CDR3 totals 16 residues. Together with reference TRBV9 and TRBJ2-7, the CDR3 gives the full variable domain: DSGVTQTPKHLITATGQRVTLRCSPRSGDLSVYWYQQSLDQGLQFLIQYYNGEERAKGNILERFSAQQFPDLHSELNLSSLELGDSALYFCASSPSPDRGPREQYFGPGTRLTVT.

The V gene is TRBV28, the J gene TRBJ1-6; 7 nucleotides agree with TRBD1. CDR1 and CDR2 (germline): MDHEN, SYDVKM. V gave up 6 bases and J gave up 7 bases; unmatched junction bases: 12. CDR3 length equals 16 residues. The CDR3 DNA reads as TGTGCCAGCAGCCTGGGACCCGACAGGGTAAATTCACCCCTCCACTTT. Its protein is CASSLGPDRVNSPLHF.

V gene TRBV30 combines with J gene TRBJ1-1; weak D call: TRBD1 (6 bases). V lost 3 bases to trimming and J lost 1 base, with 15 bases between them. The CDR3 is made up of 15 amino acids. The germline gives CDR1 GTSNPN, CDR2 SVGIG (reference sequence). DNA of the CDR3: TGTGCCTGGAGCATTCCGGGACACGGGAACACTGAAGCTTTCTTT. It yields the protein CAWSIPGHGNTEAFF.

This chain uses TRBV7-2 with TRBJ2-1, with 13 bases fitting TRBD2. The length of the CDR3 is 16 residues. Trimming took 3 bases from V and 8 from J; bases not matched to a gene: 7. Germline CDR1 is SGHTA and CDR2 is FQGNSA. The CDR3 nucleotides read TGTGCCAGCAGCTTTCCAACGGGACTAGCGGGACATGAGCAGTTCTTC. As protein: CASSFPTGLAGHEQFF. The full variable domain, its missing parts supplied by reference TRBV7-2 and TRBJ2-1, is GAGVSQSPSNKVTEKGKDVELRCDPISGHTALYWYRQSLGQGLEFLIYFQGNSAPDKSGLPSDRFSAERTGGSVSTLTIQRTQQEDSAVYLCASSFPTGLAGHEQFFGPGTRLTVL.

This clone occurred once. The chain has TRBV15 and TRBJ1-6; 9 nucleotides agree with TRBD1. With V trimmed by 2 bases and J by 9 bases, 5 bases remained unmatched. The CDR3 loop spans 15 amino acids. Germline values: CDR1 LNHNV, CDR2 YYDKDF (reference sequence). The CDR3 reads CATSRPDRGGSPLHF. The CDR3 bases are TGTGCCACCAGCAGACCGGACAGGGGAGGTTCACCCCTCCACTTT.

This chain links TRBV15 with TRBJ2-7, with a weak D call TRBD1 (6 bases). The ends were cut back, 0 bases at V and 3 bases at J, with 12 bases in the middle. Per the germline V gene, CDR1 is LNHNV and CDR2 is YYDKDF (reference sequence). This CDR3 spans 15 amino acids. The chain's CDR3 is CATSRDRGVNYEQYF. CDR3 bases: TGTGCCACCAGCAGAGACAGGGGAGTAAACTACGAGCAGTACTTC.

The chain uses TRBV4-1 and TRBJ2-2, with D tentatively TRBD1 (6 bases). CDR3 length equals 15 residues. Trimming removed 9 bases at V and 1 base at J, with 15 bases between. The germline V gene has CDR1 MGHRA and CDR2 YSYEKL. CDR3: CASYNPGQNTGELFF. CDR3 coding DNA: TGCGCCAGTTATAACCCGGGACAGAACACCGGGGAGCTGTTTTTT.

This chain's CDR3 is CASSTRGPYEAFF. CDR3 DNA sequence: TGTGCCAGCAGCACCAGAGGCCCCTATGAAGCTTTCTTT. The chain carries TRBV7-9 and TRBJ1-1, with D hard to call. The CDR3 is 13 residues long. V was trimmed by 5 bases and J by 7 bases, leaving 14 bases between them. Germline V gene lookup returns CDR1 SEHNR and CDR2 FQNEAQ (reference sequence).

The chain recombines TRBV28 with TRBJ1-6, with a weak D call TRBD1 (5 bases). This CDR3 is built from 13 residues. Trimming pared 6 bases from V and 6 bases from J, leaving 9 bases between. Germline loops: CDR1 MDHEN, CDR2 SYDVKM. In nucleotides, the CDR3 is TGTGCCAGCAGCCCAGGGCCTAATTCACCCCTCCACTTT. Translated: CASSPGPNSPLHF.

The V gene is TRBV18, the J gene TRBJ2-2; 7 nucleotides agree with TRBD1. Germline V gives CDR1 KGHSH, CDR2 LQKENI. The length of the CDR3 is 20 residues. V trimming: 0 bases; J trimming: 1 base; junction bases outside the gene matches: 14. The CDR3 DNA is TGTGCCAGCTCACCACCCTCTGACAGGGCGCCCTTTCTGAACACCGGGGAGCTGTTTTTT. Translation gives CASSPPSDRAPFLNTGELFF.

J is TRBJ2-1 and V is TRBV9; the D gene is possibly TRBD2 (5 bases). The germline V and J ends were trimmed by 4 bases and 8 bases, with 16 bases remaining between them. Germline CDR1 SGDLS, CDR2 YYNGEE. This CDR3 region has 14 residues. Here the CDR3 reads CASSLRTRVDEQFF. The CDR3 DNA follows: TGTGCCAGCAGCCTACGGACGAGGGTCGATGAGCAGTTCTTC.

The chain couples TRBV5-1 to TRBJ2-7; 8 bases are a match to TRBD1. Germline CDR1 is SGHRS and CDR2 is YFSETQ. With V trimmed by 0 bases and J by 2 bases, 7 bases remained unmatched. The CDR3 has 16 amino acids. CDR3 DNA sequence: TGCGCCAGCAGCTTGGGGGACAGGTTCAATACCTACGAGCAGTACTTC. Encoded protein: CASSLGDRFNTYEQYF.

The rearrangement uses TRBV5-6 and TRBJ1-4; TRBD1 aligns across 7 bases. CDR1 SGHDT and CDR2 YYEEEE come from the germline V gene. The CDR3 runs 17 residues. After removal of 4 bases from V and 0 bases from J, the junction contained 9 bases not matched to a gene. CDR3 coding DNA: TGTGCCAGCAGCCGAGTCAGAACAGGGGCAACTAATGAAAAACTGTTTTTT. Encoded protein: CASSRVRTGATNEKLFF.

In its sample, this clone was seen a few times. The J gene is TRBJ2-2, the V gene TRBV7-3, with TRBD1 as a possible D gene (6 bases). The length of the CDR3 is 17 residues. Germline CDR1 SGHTA, CDR2 FQGTGA. V lost 2 bases to trimming and J lost 3 bases, with 16 bases between them. In DNA form, the CDR3 reads TGTGCCAGCAGCTTAGGGCCCGCCGGGACATACACCGGGGAGCTGTTTTTT. It translates to CASSLGPAGTYTGELFF.

This chain connects TRBV15 to TRBJ1-5; D is undetermined. V was pared by 4 bases and J by 7 bases, with 11 bases between. Germline CDR1 is LNHNV and CDR2 is YYDKDF (reference sequence). This CDR3 contains 13 residues. The chain's CDR3 is CATSKSSEQPQHF. In DNA form, the CDR3 reads TGTGCCACCAGCAAGAGTTCGGAGCAGCCCCAGCATTTT.

The CDR3 spells CASSLAPGFYEQYF. In DNA, the CDR3 is TGTGCCAGCAGCTTAGCGCCCGGGTTCTACGAGCAGTACTTC. The chain employs TRBV7-2 and TRBJ2-7; no clear D. Deletions cut 0 bases from V and 3 bases from J, with 9 bases between. This CDR3 comprises 14 residues. Germline loops: CDR1 SGHTA, CDR2 FQGNSA.

The V gene is TRBV12-3 or TRBV12-4, the J gene TRBJ2-3, with D unresolved. Trimming removed 6 bases from V and 3 bases from J, with 7 bases in between. The CDR3 spans 12 residues. The CDR3 spells CASSYPTDTQYF. Here the CDR3 DNA reads TGTGCCAGCAGCTACCCGACAGATACGCAGTATTTT.

The rearrangement joins TRBV6-4 to TRBJ1-2; a weak D match, TRBD1 (6 bases). Per germline, CDR1 MRHNA and CDR2 SNTAGT. The CDR3 is 16 residues long. V lost 3 bases and J 5 bases, leaving 19 bases between the germline ends. Here the CDR3 DNA reads TGTGCCAGCAGTGAGTTTCACGAAGGGACAAGTTATGGCTACACCTTC. The encoded protein is CASSEFHEGTSYGYTF.

J is TRBJ2-5 and V is TRBV7-9; D gene uncertain. CDR1 SEHNR and CDR2 FQNEAQ come from the germline V gene (reference sequence). The V end was cut by 5 bases, the J end by 6 bases, with 10 bases between. CDR3 length: 12 residues. CDR3 region: CASSPLSQTQYF. DNA of the CDR3: TGTGCCAGCAGCCCCCTGTCCCAGACCCAGTACTTC.

The CDR3 nucleotides are TGTGCCAGCAGCGCAGGTTTTGGAAACACCATATATTTT. Protein product: CASSAGFGNTIYF. The V gene is TRBV11-2, the J gene TRBJ1-3; D is uncertain. V was cut by 5 bases and J by 3 bases, with 8 bases left in between. This CDR3 contains 13 residues. The germline V gene has CDR1 SGHAT and CDR2 FQNNGV.

CDR3 amino acids: CASLAGGTDTQYF. For the CDR3, the DNA is TGTGCCAGCTTAGCGGGGGGCACAGATACGCAGTATTTT. V is TRBV12-3 or TRBV12-4 and J is TRBJ2-3, with 9 bases fitting TRBD2. The CDR3 runs 13 residues. The J segment lost 1 base and the V segment lost 8 bases, leaving 1 base of the junction unmatched.

This rearrangement joins TRBV6-5 to TRBJ2-3, with 8 bases identical to TRBD1. Germline trimming cut 7 bases from V and 2 bases from J; bases unmatched to any gene: 5. This CDR3 is 14 amino acids long. Germline V gene lookup returns CDR1 MNHEY and CDR2 SVGAGI. The CDR3, as DNA: TGTGCCAGCACCCGGACAGGGACCACAGATACGCAGTATTTT. Its protein product is CASTRTGTTDTQYF.

The gene calls are TRBV5-6 and TRBJ2-1; TRBD1 might be the D (5 bases). From germline, CDR1 is SGHDT and CDR2 YYEEEE. The CDR3 has 12 residues. Trimming pared 3 bases from V and 10 bases from J, leaving 11 bases between. The CDR3 DNA sequence: TGTGCCAGCAGCTCCGGACAACTGGAGCAGTTCTTC. This codes for CASSSGQLEQFF.

The chain recombines TRBV5-1 with TRBJ1-1; TRBD1 aligns across 7 bases. Looked up from germline, CDR1 is SGHRS and CDR2 is YFSETQ. The CDR3 consists of 14 residues. Trimming cost V 7 bases and J 0 bases; bases outside gene matches: 6. CDR3: CASSADRVNTEAFF. The DNA of the CDR3 is TGCGCCAGCTCGGCAGACAGGGTGAACACTGAAGCTTTCTTT.